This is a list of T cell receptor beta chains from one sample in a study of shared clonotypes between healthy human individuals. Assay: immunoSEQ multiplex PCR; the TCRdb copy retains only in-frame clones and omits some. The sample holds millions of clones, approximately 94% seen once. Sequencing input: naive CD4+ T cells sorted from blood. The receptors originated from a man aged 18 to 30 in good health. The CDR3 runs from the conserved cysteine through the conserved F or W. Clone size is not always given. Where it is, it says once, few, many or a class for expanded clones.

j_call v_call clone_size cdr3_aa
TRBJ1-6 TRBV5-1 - CASSLERAGNSPLHF
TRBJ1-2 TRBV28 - CASSHSQGNYGYTF
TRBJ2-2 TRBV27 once CASRAQGRTGELFF
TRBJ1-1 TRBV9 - CASSPGGLNTEAFF
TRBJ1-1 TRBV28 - CASSFTGVNTEAFF
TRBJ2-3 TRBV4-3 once CASSQWLGEDTQYF
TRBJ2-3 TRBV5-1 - CASSQNSLPTDTQYF
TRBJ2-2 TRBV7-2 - CASSPFGNTGELFF
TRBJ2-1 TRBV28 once CASSPRGEQFF
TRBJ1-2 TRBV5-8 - CASSLVRSRTSTF
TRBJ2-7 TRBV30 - CAWSAFTRSAYEQYF
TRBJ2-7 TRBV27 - CASSWNLAVSSYEQYF
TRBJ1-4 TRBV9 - CASSAQHPRQGVYEKLFF
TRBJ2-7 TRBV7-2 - CASSQDTGTGREQYF
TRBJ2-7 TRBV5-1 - CASRGTEGYEQYF
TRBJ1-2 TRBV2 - CASSDRYGYTF
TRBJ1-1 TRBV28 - CASSPPTLLNTEAFF
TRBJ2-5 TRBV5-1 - CASSLETSGVETQYF
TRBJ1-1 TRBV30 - CAWSVSGRTEAFF
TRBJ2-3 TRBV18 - CASSPFPGTDTQYF
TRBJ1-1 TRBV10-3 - CAISESVANTEAFF
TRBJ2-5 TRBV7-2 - CASSSQRGGVETQYF
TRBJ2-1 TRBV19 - CASSITGLAYYNEQFF
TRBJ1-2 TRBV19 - CASSPVGDYGYTF
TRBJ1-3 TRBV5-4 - CASSSGTVRGNTIYF
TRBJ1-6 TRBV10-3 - CAISESTSRSPLHF
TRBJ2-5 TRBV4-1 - CASSQEGAQGETQYF
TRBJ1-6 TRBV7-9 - CASSVDVGSPLHF
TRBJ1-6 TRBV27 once CASSPDRSYNSPLHF
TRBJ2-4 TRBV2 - CASDGTNDIQYF
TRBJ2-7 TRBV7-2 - CASSFDRSSYEQYF
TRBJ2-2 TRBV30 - CAWSPWDRATGELFF
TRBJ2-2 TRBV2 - CASSEFGGAGTGELFF
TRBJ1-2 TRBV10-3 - CAISESGPGTFGYGYTF
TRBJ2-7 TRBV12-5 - CASGLGLTEIPYEQYF
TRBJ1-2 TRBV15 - CATSRGGELSSYTF
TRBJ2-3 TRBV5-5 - CASSLPSTDTQYF
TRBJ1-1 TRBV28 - CATLGGVKNTEAFF
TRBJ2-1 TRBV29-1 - CSVEEGRGQSSYNEQFF
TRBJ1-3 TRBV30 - CAWSVLRSGNTIYF
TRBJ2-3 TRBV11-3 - CASSRTSGSDTQYF